This TCR beta chain came from a study of T cell responses to AZD1222 COVID-19 vaccine. Looked up from germline, CDR1 is MDHEN and CDR2 is SYDVKM. The V gene lost 5 bases and the J gene lost 5 bases, with 13 bases spanning the gap. The CDR3 is 15 residues long. The method was immunoSEQ multiplex PCR; TCRdb's version includes in-frame clones alone and lacks a portion of them. The top ten hold roughly 9.2% of the sample, which has about 190,000 clones, almost 95% seen once. Note on this clone: The antigen is undetermined.

Overall study findings and caveats: Donor demographics were predominantly white British with a female majority; clonal diversity may be underestimated. Repertoire collection took place solely once the T cell response had peaked.

The starting material was peripheral blood, obtained on day 0 of AZD1222 vaccination. The TCR was taken from an adult in good health. The V and J genes are TRBV28 and TRBJ1-6; D is ambiguous. The CDR3: CASSPNALDNSPLHF. The CDR3 nucleotides are TGTGCCAGCAGTCCCAATGCTCTTGATAATTCACCCCTCCACTTT. Based on the CDR3 plus reference TRBV28 and TRBJ1-6, the full variable domain is DVKVTQSSRYLVKRTGEKVFLECVQDMDHENMFWYRQDPGLGLRLIYFSYDVKMKEKGDIPEGYSVSREKKERFSLILESASTNQTSMYLCASSPNALDNSPLHFGNGTRLTVT.